These T cell receptor beta chains were read from a single sample in a study of T-cell memory formation after mild COVID-19. TCRdb independently ran MiXCR on the 5' RACE reads; one entry per CDR3 protein. Of about 470,000 distinct CDR3 sequences in the sample, 18% were seen once. The sequenced sample was PBMCs or a T cell subset sorted from them (not recorded which). Every receptor here comes from an adult woman who had mild COVID-19 (a few samples of this study predate the infection). Cell type and time point are not known. The CDR3 runs from the conserved cysteine through the conserved F or W. D genes are given only for firm matches. A row's size may be missing; if present it is once, few, many or a size class.

few	TRBV20-1	TRBJ2-5	-	CSARAGLAQETQYF	TGCAGTGCTAGAGCGGGACTGGCTCAAGAGACCCAGTACTTC
few	TRBV13	TRBJ2-7	TRBD1	CASSPSTGYGQYF	TGTGCCAGCAGCCCTTCGACAGGGTACGGGCAGTACTTC
few	TRBV9	TRBJ1-2	-	CASSVDGFQNYGYTF	TGTGCCAGCAGCGTAGATGGGTTTCAGAACTATGGCTACACCTTC
-	TRBV2	TRBJ1-5	TRBD1	CASSGQGGSSLSNQPQHF	TGTGCCAGCAGTGGACAGGGAGGGTCGAGCCTTAGCAATCAGCCCCAGCATTTT
few	TRBV5-1	TRBJ2-2	TRBD2	CASSPGTSGGARTGELFF	TGCGCCAGCAGCCCCGGGACTAGCGGGGGGGCCCGCACCGGGGAGCTGTTTTTT
many	TRBV5-1	TRBJ2-5	-	CASSPSLGTPIETQYF	TGCGCCAGCAGCCCCTCGCTCGGGACTCCGATAGAGACCCAGTACTTC
-	TRBV19	TRBJ1-1	-	CASSIRVEAFF	TGTGCCAGTAGTATAAGGGTTGAAGCTTTCTTT
few	TRBV6-6	TRBJ1-1	-	CASSLGGPPHEAFF	TGTGCCAGCAGTTTGGGGGGGCCGCCTCATGAAGCTTTCTTT
-	TRBV24-1	TRBJ2-1	-	CATSDFGGAYNEQFF	TGTGCCACCAGTGATTTTGGGGGAGCCTACAATGAGCAGTTCTTC
-	TRBV24-1	TRBJ1-1	-	CATRSPWGKAFF	TGTGCCACCCGGTCCCCTTGGGGAAAAGCTTTCTTT
few	TRBV7-9	TRBJ2-1	-	CASSLGGVSYNEQFF	TGTGCCAGCAGCTTAGGGGGGGTTTCCTACAATGAGCAGTTCTTC
-	TRBV19	TRBJ1-2	-	CASSIGAGYTF	TGTGCCAGTAGTATCGGGGCCGGCTACACCTTC
-	TRBV7-9	TRBJ2-5	TRBD1	CASSLSGQGAGETQYF	TGTGCCAGCAGCTTATCCGGACAGGGGGCTGGAGAGACCCAGTACTTC
-	TRBV27	TRBJ2-3	-	CASSPQSQISTDTQYF	TGTGCCAGCAGTCCCCAATCCCAGATTAGCACAGATACGCAGTATTTT
-	TRBV7-9	TRBJ1-2	TRBD1	CASTRTGGNYGYTF	TGTGCCAGCACCAGGACAGGGGGGAACTATGGCTACACCTTC
many	TRBV7-9	TRBJ2-5	-	CASSLETQYF	TGTGCCAGCAGCTTAGAGACCCAGTACTTC
few	TRBV5-1	TRBJ1-1	-	CASSLGNTGNTEAFF	TGCGCCAGCAGCTTGGGGAATACAGGGAACACTGAAGCTTTCTTT
-	TRBV2	TRBJ2-5	TRBD2	CASAGGVQETQYF	TGTGCCAGCGCGGGGGGTGTCCAAGAGACCCAGTACTTC
-	TRBV7-3	TRBJ1-1	-	CASSSGQSMNTEAFF	TGTGCCAGCAGCTCAGGACAGAGCATGAACACTGAAGCTTTCTTT
many	TRBV7-8	TRBJ2-5	-	CASSSWKEAEEETQYF	TGTGCCAGCAGCTCGTGGAAGGAAGCGGAGGAAGAGACCCAGTACTTC
-	TRBV5-1	TRBJ1-5	-	CASSLEQGNQPQHF	TGCGCCAGCAGCTTGGAGCAGGGGAATCAGCCCCAGCATTTT
-	TRBV6-2/TRBV6-3	TRBJ2-2	-	CASEWNTGELFF	TGTGCCAGCGAGTGGAACACCGGGGAGCTGTTTTTT
few	TRBV6-5	TRBJ2-2	-	CASSNDRSNTGELFF	TGTGCCAGCAGCAACGACAGATCGAACACCGGGGAGCTGTTTTTT
few	TRBV2	TRBJ1-3	-	CASSVRRVSGNTIYF	TGTGCCAGCAGTGTTCGAAGGGTTTCTGGAAACACCATATATTTT
-	TRBV5-5	TRBJ1-1	-	CASSLADRKARAFF	TGTGCCAGCAGCTTGGCAGATCGGAAGGCTCGAGCTTTCTTT
few	TRBV3-1	TRBJ2-1	-	CASSQDRGLDNEQFF	TGTGCCAGCAGCCAAGATAGGGGACTCGACAATGAGCAGTTCTTC
-	TRBV24-1	TRBJ2-5	-	CATSDLGNDQGTQYF	TGTGCCACCAGTGATTTGGGCAACGACCAAGGGACCCAGTACTTC
-	TRBV10-3	TRBJ2-7	TRBD1	CATEGQGISQYF	TGTGCCACCGAAGGACAGGGCATTTCGCAGTACTTC
-	TRBV7-9	TRBJ2-3	-	CASSLSRSRPDTQYF	TGTGCCAGCAGCCTCTCCCGGTCGCGCCCAGATACGCAGTATTTT
-	TRBV5-1	TRBJ1-1	-	CASKLGQNTEAFF	TGCGCCAGCAAACTCGGACAGAACACTGAAGCTTTCTTT
-	TRBV30	TRBJ2-7	TRBD2	CAWSGTLGLVVYEQYF	TGTGCCTGGAGTGGAACACTAGGACTAGTGGTCTACGAGCAGTACTTC
-	TRBV7-9	TRBJ2-1	TRBD2	CASSLGALAGGSYNEQFF	TGTGCCAGCAGCTTAGGGGCTCTAGCGGGGGGCTCCTACAATGAGCAGTTCTTC
many	TRBV5-6	TRBJ2-7	TRBD1	CASSVGQLLLTYEQYF	TGTGCCAGCAGCGTGGGACAGCTCCTGTTAACCTACGAGCAGTACTTC
many	TRBV15	TRBJ2-1	-	CATSRAYGGSLEQFF	TGTGCCACCAGCAGGGCGTACGGGGGTTCCCTAGAGCAGTTCTTC
few	TRBV7-8	TRBJ2-1	TRBD1	CASSPPTGRNEQFF	TGTGCCAGCAGCCCCCCGACAGGGCGGAATGAGCAGTTCTTC
-	TRBV27	TRBJ2-1	-	CASSSDPYNEQFF	TGTGCCAGCAGTTCCGACCCATACAATGAGCAGTTCTTC
-	TRBV3-1	TRBJ1-2	-	CASSQGGLANYGYTF	TGTGCCAGCAGCCAAGGAGGGCTGGCTAACTATGGCTACACCTTC
few	TRBV7-2	TRBJ2-2	-	CASNLGVVNTGELFF	TGTGCCAGCAATTTGGGGGTTGTTAACACCGGGGAGCTGTTTTTT
-	TRBV20-1	TRBJ2-2	-	CSARYRFTGELFF	TGCAGTGCTAGATACAGGTTCACCGGGGAGCTGTTTTTT
few	TRBV19	TRBJ2-7	TRBD1	CASSHTGTGGAAEQYF	TGTGCCAGTAGTCATACCGGGACAGGGGGCGCCGCCGAGCAGTACTTC